This TCR beta chain was documented in a study of technical replicates of blood from a few donors. Data came from immunoSEQ multiplex PCR; TCRdb stores just in-frame clones and leaves some out. The table has fewer than 85,000 clones, under 95% seen once. Germline V gene sequence: CDR1 MNHEY, CDR2 SVGAGI. The CDR3 has 14 amino acids. Trimming removed 3 bases from V and 7 bases from J, with 12 bases in between. V and J are TRBV6-5 and TRBJ1-4; tentatively, D is TRBD1 (5 bases). Sequencing was performed on T cells isolated from PBMCs. The sequence was collected from a human donor in good health. The DNA for the CDR3 is TGTGCCAGCAGTTATGTCAGGGCTGGTGAAAAACTGTTTTTT. This codes for CASSYVRAGEKLFF.